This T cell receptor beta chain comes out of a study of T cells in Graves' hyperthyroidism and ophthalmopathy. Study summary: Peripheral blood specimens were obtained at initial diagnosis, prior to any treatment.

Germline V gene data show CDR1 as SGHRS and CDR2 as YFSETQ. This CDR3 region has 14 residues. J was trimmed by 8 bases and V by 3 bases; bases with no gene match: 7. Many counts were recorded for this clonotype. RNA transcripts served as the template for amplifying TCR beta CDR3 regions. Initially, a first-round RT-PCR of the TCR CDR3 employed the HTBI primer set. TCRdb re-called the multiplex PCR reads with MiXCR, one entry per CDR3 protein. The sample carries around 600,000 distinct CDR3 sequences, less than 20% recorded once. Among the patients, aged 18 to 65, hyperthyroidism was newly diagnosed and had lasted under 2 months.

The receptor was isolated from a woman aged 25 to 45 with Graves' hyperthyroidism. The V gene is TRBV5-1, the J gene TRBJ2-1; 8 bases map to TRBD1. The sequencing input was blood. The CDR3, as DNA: TGCGCCAGCAGCTGGGGGACAGGTAAAGATGAGCAGTTCTTC. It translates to CASSWGTGKDEQFF.